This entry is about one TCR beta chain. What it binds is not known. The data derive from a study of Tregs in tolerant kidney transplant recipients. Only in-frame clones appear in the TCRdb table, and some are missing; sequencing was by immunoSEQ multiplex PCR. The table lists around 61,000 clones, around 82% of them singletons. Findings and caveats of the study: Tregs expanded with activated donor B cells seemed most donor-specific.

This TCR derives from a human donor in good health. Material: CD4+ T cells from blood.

The CDR3 coding sequence is TGTGCCTGGAGTCTACAGGGGGCAGGCGGCTACACCTTC. This codes for CAWSLQGAGGYTF. This chain uses TRBV30 with TRBJ1-2; 9 bases line up with TRBD1. CDR1 is GTSNPN, CDR2 SVGIG, per germline (reference sequence). V trimming: 2 bases; J trimming: 8 bases; junction bases outside the gene matches: 6. CDR3 length: 13 residues.